What follows are 13 T cell receptor beta chains derived from one specimen sequenced in a study of blood T cell repertoires in COVID-19. The repertoire was sequenced with immunoSEQ multiplex PCR; TCRdb's copy has only in-frame clones and lacks some. Of about 220,000 clones listed, around 80% are singletons. The sample comprised peripheral blood. The source is a woman aged 55 to 70 who had recovered from COVID-19.

The rearrangement links TRBV2 to TRBJ2-7; 9 nucleotides align to TRBD1. This CDR3 contains 15 residues. After removal of 6 bases from V and 3 bases from J, the junction contained 9 bases not matched to a gene. Germline V gene lookup returns CDR1 SNHLY and CDR2 FYNNEI. The CDR3 bases are TGTGCCAGCAGAGGACCGGGACAGGGTTACTACGAGCAGTACTTC. Translation gives CASRGPGQGYYEQYF.

This chain connects TRBV7-2 to TRBJ2-5; 9 bases line up with TRBD2. This CDR3 comprises 14 residues. With 1 base clipped from V and 5 bases from J, the junction kept 2 bases outside the gene matches. Germline V gene lookup returns CDR1 SGHTA and CDR2 FQGNSA. The CDR3 loop reads CASSLVAGVETQYF. Here the CDR3 DNA reads TGTGCCAGCAGCTTAGTAGCGGGGGTGGAGACCCAGTACTTC.

Only a few counts were recorded for this clone. The rearrangement uses TRBV28 and TRBJ1-1; D possibly corresponds to TRBD1 (5 bases). V was cut by 6 bases and J by 0 bases, with 11 bases left in between. The CDR3 contains 14 residues. CDR1 is MDHEN, CDR2 SYDVKM, per germline. The CDR3, as DNA: TGTGCCAGCAGAACAGGAACATTGAACACTGAAGCTTTCTTT. Its translation: CASRTGTLNTEAFF.

V is TRBV19 and J is TRBJ1-6; D remains unclear. Germline lookup yields CDR1 LNHDA and CDR2 SQIVND (reference sequence). Trimming stripped 7 bases from V and 2 bases from J, with 6 bases between. The CDR3 is 13 residues long. CDR3 coding DNA: TGTGCCAGTACGGTTGCCTATAATTCACCCCTCCACTTT. Encoded protein: CASTVAYNSPLHF. Looking up the rest from reference TRBV19 and TRBJ1-6 gives the full variable domain: DGGITQSPKYLFRKEGQNVTLSCEQNLNHDAMYWYRQDPGQGLRLIYYSQIVNDFQKGDIAEGYSVSREKKESFPLTVTSAQKNPTAFYLCASTVAYNSPLHFGNGTRLTVT.

V and J are TRBV18 and TRBJ1-5; weak D call: TRBD1 (6 bases). The length of the CDR3 is 13 residues. CDR1 and CDR2 (germline): KGHSH, LQKENI. Trimming shortened V by 4 bases and J by 6 bases, and 10 bases separated the two germline ends. CDR3 sequence (DNA): TGTGCCAGCTCACTAAGCAGGGGTCAGCCCCAGCATTTT. Its translation: CASSLSRGQPQHF.

This chain uses TRBV18 with TRBJ2-1; TRBD1 agrees at 7 bases. With V trimmed by 2 bases and J by 5 bases, 3 bases remained unmatched. Germline V gene data show CDR1 as KGHSH and CDR2 as LQKENI. The CDR3 is 14 residues long. The chain's CDR3 is CASSPRQGDNEQFF. As DNA, the CDR3 is TGTGCCAGCTCACCAAGACAGGGAGACAATGAGCAGTTCTTC.

V gene TRBV20-1 combines with J gene TRBJ1-2; D possibly corresponds to TRBD1 (5 bases). Deletions cut 3 bases from V and 4 bases from J, with 12 bases between. This CDR3 is built from 13 residues. Germline V gene data show CDR1 as DFQATT and CDR2 as SNEGSKA (reference sequence). For the CDR3, the DNA is TGCAGTGCTAGTAGGAGGGGAATCTATGGCTACACCTTC. Encoded protein: CSASRRGIYGYTF.

This clone occurred a few times. The V and J genes are TRBV4-2 and TRBJ1-5, with D unresolved. The CDR3 runs 16 residues. Trimming took off 1 base at V and 3 bases at J, with 13 bases between the two ends. Germline CDR1 and CDR2: LGHNA and YNFKEQ. CDR3 in amino acids: CASSQAPRRINQPQHF. CDR3 sequence (DNA): TGTGCCAGCAGCCAAGCTCCCCGCAGGATCAATCAGCCCCAGCATTTT.

The gene calls are TRBV18 and TRBJ2-4; D is ambiguous. Germline CDR1 reads KGHSH; CDR2 reads LQKENI. Trimming pared 0 bases from V and 5 bases from J, leaving 8 bases between. This CDR3 has 14 residues. CDR3 DNA sequence: TGTGCCAGCTCACCACCGTACAATGAAAACATTCAGTACTTC. Protein: CASSPPYNENIQYF.

The sample holds one count of this clone. The J gene is TRBJ1-6, the V gene TRBV7-6; 8 bases fit TRBD1. This CDR3 is 15 amino acids long. CDR1 and CDR2 (germline): SGHVS, FNYEAQ. The V segment lost 5 bases and the J segment 8 bases; nucleotides outside the gene matches: 8. CDR3 bases: TGTGCCAGCAGCGACGGACAGGGCAGAGATTCACCCCTCCACTTT. Translated: CASSDGQGRDSPLHF.

The chain joins TRBV7-3 to TRBJ2-3; weak D call: TRBD1 (5 bases). Deletions cut 3 bases from V and 4 bases from J, with 11 bases between. Germline assignment: CDR1 SGHTA and CDR2 FQGTGA. This CDR3 has 14 residues. CDR3 in DNA: TGTGCCAGCAGCTTTGGCAGGGTAGCAGATACGCAGTATTTT. The encoded protein is CASSFGRVADTQYF.

This clone was seen just once. The V gene is TRBV7-2, the J gene TRBJ2-2; no clear D. Germline V lookup: CDR1 SGHTA, CDR2 FQGNSA. The CDR3 extends over 13 amino acids. Trimming took 5 bases from V and 6 from J, leaving 10 bases between them. For the CDR3, the DNA is TGTGCCAGCAGCGAACATTTCCCCGGGGAGCTGTTTTTT. This codes for CASSEHFPGELFF. The whole variable domain, remainder taken from reference TRBV7-2 and TRBJ2-2, is GAGVSQSPSNKVTEKGKDVELRCDPISGHTALYWYRQSLGQGLEFLIYFQGNSAPDKSGLPSDRFSAERTGGSVSTLTIQRTQQEDSAVYLCASSEHFPGELFFGEGSRLTVL.

This clone was counted once. The genes are TRBV2 and TRBJ1-6; D not resolved. The germline CDR1 and CDR2 sequences are SNHLY and FYNNEI. CDR3 size: 12 residues. The ends were cut back, 2 bases at V and 8 bases at J, with 4 bases in the middle. The DNA for the CDR3 is TGTGCCAGCAGTGAACTTTATTCACCCCTCCACTTT. It codes for CASSELYSPLHF. Full variable domain (rest looked up from reference TRBV2 and TRBJ1-6): EPEVTQTPSHQVTQMGQEVILRCVPISNHLYFYWYRQILGQKVEFLVSFYNNEISEKSEIFDDQFSVERPDGSNFTLKIRSTKLEDSAMYFCASSELYSPLHFGNGTRLTVT.